What follows describes a single T cell receptor beta chain. What it recognizes is unknown. Per germline, CDR1 SGHRS and CDR2 YFSETQ. V was trimmed by 4 bases and J by 0 bases, leaving 13 bases between them. This CDR3 comprises 16 residues. The sample is drawn from a study of cytomegalovirus exposure and HLA in healthy donors. Study-level results: Among TCR sequences, most were rare, though some public TCRs appeared in many donors. Later analysis showed TCR association rates varying by HLA locus, highest for DRB1 and lowest for HLA-C. A later analysis reported that several of the most significant clusters appeared to be linked to common viral pathogens, among them Epstein-Barr virus.

It was with 60 Vbeta and 13 Jbeta primers that the PCR ran. TCRdb keeps only in-frame clones here, not all; method: immunoSEQ multiplex PCR. The table lists under 150,000 clones, with 2.7% in the top ten. The receptor's source is a man in his forties or fifties in good health and CMV-seronegative. The chain couples TRBV5-1 to TRBJ2-2, with D possibly being TRBD1 (6 bases). What was sequenced was PBMCs. CDR3 DNA sequence: TGCGCCAGCAGCACAAACAGGGCTACGAACACCGGGGAGCTGTTTTTT. Protein sequence: CASSTNRATNTGELFF.